This T cell receptor beta chain was profiled in a study of shared clonotypes between healthy human individuals. Study-wide results and caveats: Across a handful of donors, naive CD4 shared roughly 5.1%, naive CD8 more than 3%, memory CD4 about 2.4%, memory CD8 0.4% to 0.5%.

CD4+ cells yielded CD45RA+ naive and CD45RA-negative memory subsets. To note about this clone: Its specificity is not known.

This CDR3 region has 15 residues. V lost 2 bases to trimming and J lost 5 bases, with 17 bases between them. CDR1 SGHRS and CDR2 YFSETQ come from the germline V gene. The table came from immunoSEQ multiplex PCR; TCRdb's copy has only in-frame clones and leaves some out. The repertoire includes about 2.3 million clones, less than 95% of them detected once, and approximately 0.41% sits in the top ten. V usage is TRBV5-1 and J usage is TRBJ2-7, with D perhaps matching TRBD1 (6 bases). This sequence was found in a man in his late teens or twenties in good health. Some clones in this sample may be carry-over from other donors' samples. The material sequenced was naive CD4+ T cells from PBMCs. The subset denotes: CD45RA+ positively selected. CDR3: CASSLKPGTSNEQYF. The CDR3 coding sequence is TGCGCCAGCAGCTTAAAACCCGGGACATCAAACGAGCAGTACTTC.